This TCR beta chain was identified in a study of cytomegalovirus exposure and HLA in healthy donors. The primer mix had 60 Vbeta and 13 Jbeta primers. Sequencing used immunoSEQ multiplex PCR; TCRdb keeps in-frame clones, though not all of them. Its clone listing holds some 130,000 clones. Germline loops: CDR1 MDHEN, CDR2 SYDVKM. V was trimmed by 6 bases and J by 1 base, leaving 9 bases between them. This CDR3 region has 13 residues. The V call is TRBV28, the J call TRBJ1-1; D ambiguous. The sequence was collected from an older woman in good health and CMV-seronegative. The material sequenced was PBMCs. The CDR3 bases are TGTGCCAGCAGCTCTAATACGAACACTGAAGCTTTCTTT. It encodes CASSSNTNTEAFF. Together with reference TRBV28 and TRBJ1-1, the CDR3 gives the full variable domain: DVKVTQSSRYLVKRTGEKVFLECVQDMDHENMFWYRQDPGLGLRLIYFSYDVKMKEKGDIPEGYSVSREKKERFSLILESASTNQTSMYLCASSSNTNTEAFFGQGTRLTVV.